These 4 T cell receptor beta chains share one sample of origin, sequenced in a study of radiotherapy plus CTLA-4 blockade in lung cancer. This table comes from immunoSEQ multiplex PCR, and its TCRdb copy is limited to in-frame clones, with some not included. The sample has approximately 80,000 clones, 70% to 85% seen once. Sequenced here: peripheral blood, sampled from a patient treated with radiotherapy plus ipilimumab. These receptors were obtained from a human donor with non-small cell lung cancer whose response to radiotherapy plus ipilimumab could not be evaluated.

The table lists this clone with a few counts. This rearrangement joins TRBV7-6 to TRBJ2-7, with D possibly being TRBD1 (6 bases). The CDR3 runs 14 residues. Per the germline V gene, CDR1 is SGHVS and CDR2 is FNYEAQ. V was cut by 2 bases and J by 2 bases, with 10 bases left in between. The CDR3 is CASSLQTGPYEQYF. For the CDR3, the DNA is TGTGCCAGCAGCTTACAGACAGGACCCTACGAGCAGTACTTC.

Here the CDR3 DNA reads TGTGCCAGCAGTCCACTACGGACTAGCGGGGGGGCCAGGTCCTACAATGAGCAGTTCTTC. It specifies CASSPLRTSGGARSYNEQFF. The chain recombines TRBV28 with TRBJ2-1; 15 bases match TRBD2. Per germline, CDR1 MDHEN and CDR2 SYDVKM. The CDR3 is 20 amino acids. The junction had 12 bases not matched to a gene; V was cut back by 5 bases and J by 1 base.

J is TRBJ2-3 and V is TRBV11-1; the D gene is possibly TRBD2 (6 bases). CDR1 SGHAT and CDR2 FQDESV come from the germline V gene (reference sequence). CDR3 length: 15 residues. V lost 4 bases to trimming and J lost 4 bases, with 15 bases between them. The DNA of the CDR3 is TGTGCCAGCAGCTCATTGGGCGGGGTCGCAGATACGCAGTATTTT. This translates into CASSSLGGVADTQYF. The full variable domain, in which reference TRBV11-1 and TRBJ2-3 provide the parts outside the CDR3, is EAEVAQSPRYKITEKSQAVAFWCDPISGHATLYWYRQILGQGPELLVQFQDESVVDDSQLPKDRFSAERLKGVDSTLKIQPAELGDSAMYLCASSSLGGVADTQYFGPGTRLTVL.

The genes are TRBV7-8 and TRBJ1-1; D perhaps matches TRBD1 (5 bases). V was shortened by 1 base and J by 8 bases, with 17 bases between the two germline ends. The CDR3 is 15 amino acids. Germline V gives CDR1 SGHVS, CDR2 FQNEAQ. The CDR3 DNA is TGTGCCAGCAGCTTAGTTCTCGGGGGAAGAACCGAAGCTTTCTTT. Amino acid sequence: CASSLVLGGRTEAFF.